This is a list of T cell receptor beta chains from one sample in a study of cytomegalovirus exposure and HLA in healthy donors. The data were produced by immunoSEQ multiplex PCR, yet TCRdb's version contains in-frame clones alone and is incomplete. The table has some 130,000 clones, roughly three quarters seen once. Input material: PBMCs. All receptors come from a man aged 35-49 years in good health and CMV-seronegative. Each CDR3 is given with its conserved first and last residue. The D gene is left open where the match is weak. Size tells how often a clone was seen (once, few, many) or the class of an expanded clone, and some rows leave it out.

>.|.|TRBJ2-1|TRBV9
CASSLHNEQFF
TGTGCCAGCAGCCTTCACAATGAGCAGTTCTTC
>TRBD1|few|TRBJ2-7|TRBV6-5
CASRPGQGPYEQYF
TGTGCCAGCAGACCGGGACAGGGTCCGTACGAGCAGTACTTC
>TRBD2|.|TRBJ2-1|TRBV6-1
CASSQAPSGSYNEQFF
TGTGCCAGCAGTCAAGCCCCTAGCGGCTCCTACAATGAGCAGTTCTTC
>TRBD1|.|TRBJ2-5|TRBV6-6
CASRPIPGQLQETQYF
TGTGCCAGCAGACCCATCCCGGGACAGCTCCAAGAGACCCAGTACTTC
>.|.|TRBJ1-5|TRBV7-2
CASSLVSSQPQHF
TGTGCCAGCAGCTTAGTTTCGAGTCAGCCCCAGCATTTT
>.|.|TRBJ2-7|TRBV6-1
CASSDRGLLYEQYF
TGTGCCAGCAGTGATAGAGGTCTACTCTACGAGCAGTACTTC
>.|.|TRBJ1-1|TRBV5-1
CASSLFGEDTEAFF
TGCGCCAGCAGCTTGTTCGGGGAGGACACTGAAGCTTTCTTT
>TRBD2|.|TRBJ2-7|TRBV28
CATASGGATYEQYF
TGTGCCACCGCTAGCGGGGGTGCTACCTACGAGCAGTACTTC
>.|.|TRBJ2-5|TRBV4-1
CASSQPNGLTQYF
TGCGCCAGCAGCCAACCGAACGGGTTGACCCAGTACTTC
>TRBD2|.|TRBJ2-4|TRBV6-5
CASSLGLEMNIQYF
TGTGCCAGCAGCCTGGGACTAGAAATGAACATTCAGTACTTC
>TRBD1|.|TRBJ2-2|TRBV6-4
CASSDSRDRGRTGELFF
TGTGCCAGCAGTGACAGTAGAGACAGGGGGCGCACCGGGGAGCTGTTTTTT
>TRBD2|.|TRBJ2-5|TRBV5-1
CASSLVSGVQETQYF
TGCGCCAGCAGCTTGGTTAGCGGGGTCCAAGAGACCCAGTACTTC
>TRBD1|.|TRBJ2-4|TRBV6-7
CASSPPRDRVPQYF
TGTGCCAGCAGCCCCCCCCGGGACAGGGTACCCCAGTACTTC
>.|.|TRBJ2-2|TRBV11-3
CASSLLAGELFF
TGTGCCAGCAGCTTATTAGCCGGGGAGCTGTTTTTT
>TRBD1|.|TRBJ2-5|TRBV7-9
CASSFNRGQQTQYF
TGTGCCAGCAGCTTCAACAGGGGGCAACAGACCCAGTACTTC
>.|.|TRBJ2-5|TRBV2
CASTFQETQYF
TGTGCCAGCACTTTCCAAGAGACCCAGTACTTC
>TRBD1|.|TRBJ1-5|TRBV30
CAWETGGNQPQHF
TGTGCCTGGGAAACAGGGGGCAACCAGCCCCAGCATTTT
>.|once|TRBJ1-2|TRBV5-1
CAGREGTGYTF
TGCGCCGGGCGGGAGGGAACCGGCTACACCTTC
>.|few|TRBJ1-4|TRBV5-6
CASSWRGPNEKLFF
TGTGCCAGCAGCTGGCGAGGGCCTAATGAAAAACTGTTTTTT
>TRBD1|.|TRBJ2-5|TRBV7-2
CASSLGQGGWETQYF
TGTGCCAGCAGCTTAGGACAGGGGGGGTGGGAGACCCAGTACTTC
>.|.|TRBJ1-1|TRBV6-5
CASGEDTEAFF
TGTGCCAGCGGGGAGGACACTGAAGCTTTCTTT
>.|.|TRBJ2-7|TRBV28
CASSRRFYEQYF
TGTGCCAGCAGTCGGCGGTTCTACGAGCAGTACTTC
>.|.|TRBJ2-6|TRBV7-6
CASSARPGTGANVLTF
TGTGCCAGCAGCGCCCGACCGGGTACTGGGGCCAACGTCCTGACTTTC
>TRBD1|once|TRBJ1-1|TRBV29-1
CSVEGQAGDTEAFF
TGCAGCGTCGAAGGACAGGCGGGGGACACTGAAGCTTTCTTT
>.|.|TRBJ2-7|TRBV28
CASSLGGNKDEQYF
TGTGCCAGCAGTTTGGGGGGTAATAAGGACGAGCAGTACTTC
>.|.|TRBJ1-1|TRBV7-8
CASSLERNVAFF
TGTGCCAGCAGCTTAGAGCGGAACGTAGCTTTCTTT
>.|.|TRBJ2-5|TRBV7-7
CASSLSGRGTQYF
TGTGCCAGCAGCTTATCGGGTCGGGGGACCCAGTACTTC
>TRBD1|.|TRBJ1-6|TRBV10-3
CAISPGQENSPLHF
TGTGCCATCTCGCCGGGACAGGAAAATTCACCCCTCCACTTT
>.|.|TRBJ2-3|TRBV2
CASTEEGDTQYF
TGTGCCAGCACCGAGGAAGGAGATACGCAGTATTTT
>.|once|TRBJ1-4|TRBV7-9
CASSLAGAANEKLFF
TGTGCCAGCAGCTTAGCAGGGGCGGCTAATGAAAAACTGTTTTTT
>TRBD1|.|TRBJ1-4|TRBV6-5
CASSRSGGEKLFF
TGTGCCAGCAGTCGTTCAGGGGGCGAAAAACTGTTTTTT
>.|once|TRBJ1-5|TRBV27
CASSLRQASNQPQHF
TGTGCCAGCAGTTTGCGACAGGCAAGCAATCAGCCCCAGCATTTT
>TRBD2|.|TRBJ2-5|TRBV6-5
CASSASGSQETQYF
TGTGCCAGCAGCGCCAGCGGGAGCCAAGAGACCCAGTACTTC
>.|.|TRBJ1-4|TRBV7-9
CASSLAGPTNEKLFF
TGTGCCAGCAGCTTGGCGGGACCAACTAATGAAAAACTGTTTTTT
>.|once|TRBJ2-7|TRBV29-1
CSVVLSGRSSYEQYF
TGCAGCGTCGTACTCAGCGGGCGAAGCTCCTACGAGCAGTACTTC
>TRBD2|.|TRBJ2-7|TRBV5-1
CASSLGSVGEGYEQYF
TGCGCCAGCAGCTTGGGTTCCGTCGGGGAGGGCTACGAGCAGTACTTC
>.|.|TRBJ2-2|TRBV5-4
CASSSNWGQNTGELFF
TGTGCCAGCAGCTCTAACTGGGGACAGAACACCGGGGAGCTGTTTTTT